The 17 T cell receptor beta chains in this list originate from one sample, sequenced in a study of T cell responses to AZD1222 COVID-19 vaccine. Profiled with immunoSEQ multiplex PCR; TCRdb holds only in-frame clones, not every one. Of 90,000 to 120,000 clones in the sample, about 90% are singletons; the top ten hold approximately 4.5%. The starting material was peripheral blood, obtained on day 0 of AZD1222 vaccination. The receptors stem from an adult in good health.

This clone has just one count. V gene TRBV7-3 combines with J gene TRBJ2-1; D gene uncertain. This CDR3 region has 16 residues. The germline V gene has CDR1 SGHTA and CDR2 FQGTGA. V was trimmed by 5 bases and J by 4 bases, leaving 18 bases between them. CDR3 in amino acids: CASSPHLGLGYNEQFF. CDR3 nucleotides: TGTGCCAGCAGCCCTCACCTGGGGTTAGGGTACAATGAGCAGTTCTTC.

The chain carries TRBV2 and TRBJ1-5; D gene ambiguous. Germline V gives CDR1 SNHLY, CDR2 FYNNEI. V dropped 0 bases and J dropped 4 bases, with 10 bases sitting between them. CDR3 length equals 15 residues. The CDR3 reads CASSEAPGINQPQHF. CDR3 in DNA: TGTGCCAGCAGTGAAGCGCCCGGGATAAATCAGCCCCAGCATTTT.

The chain is built from TRBV7-2 and TRBJ1-4; no definite D call. This CDR3 region has 15 residues. The germline CDR1 and CDR2 sequences are SGHTA and FQGNSA. Trimming cost V 2 bases and J 4 bases, with 11 bases left between them. In DNA, the CDR3 is TGTGCCAGCAGCTTACAGAGTGGAGATAATGAAAAACTGTTTTTT. It encodes CASSLQSGDNEKLFF.

The chain carries TRBV29-1 and TRBJ2-3, with D unresolved. Trimming left V 2 bases short and J 4 bases short, with 10 bases between. Germline V CDR1 and CDR2: SQVTM, ANQGSEA. The CDR3 extends over 13 amino acids. CDR3 protein: CSVETPGPDTQYF. The CDR3 nucleotides read TGCAGCGTTGAAACCCCGGGCCCAGATACGCAGTATTTT.

This chain uses TRBV19 with TRBJ1-5; 12 bases line up with TRBD1. V lost 8 bases, J lost 4 bases, and 6 bases stayed unmatched. CDR1 LNHDA and CDR2 SQIVND come from the germline V gene (reference sequence). The CDR3 runs 15 residues. The CDR3 region is CASCGTGGRNQPQHF. The CDR3 region has the DNA TGTGCCAGTTGCGGGACAGGGGGCAGAAATCAGCCCCAGCATTTT.

The chain links TRBV10-3 to TRBJ1-5, with 7 nucleotides matching TRBD1. V was clipped by 1 base and J by 4 bases; unmatched bases: 7. This CDR3 region has 16 residues. CDR1 ENHRY and CDR2 SYGVKD come from the germline V gene. The CDR3 region has the DNA TGTGCCATCAGTGAGTTACCGGGACAGAATAATCAGCCCCAGCATTTT. It codes for CAISELPGQNNQPQHF.

The V gene is TRBV9, the J gene TRBJ1-2; D is undetermined. The CDR3 has 14 amino acids. V was cut by 0 bases and J by 3 bases, with 9 bases left in between. CDR1 is SGDLS and CDR2 is YYNGEE in the germline V gene. CDR3 residues: CASSVDLSHYGYTF. CDR3 DNA: TGTGCCAGCAGCGTAGATCTGTCGCACTATGGCTACACCTTC.

This chain links TRBV21-1 with TRBJ2-2. TRBV21-1 is recorded as a pseudogene. The CDR3 extends over 17 amino acids. CDR3 nucleotide sequence: TGTGCCAGCAGCAAAGGTCAGCCCGACGCGAACACCGGGGAGCTGTTTTTT. This sequence encodes CASSKGQPDANTGELFF.

In this sample, this clone turned up a few times. The chain couples TRBV6-5 to TRBJ2-2; the D gene is possibly TRBD1 (6 bases). With 8 bases removed from V and 4 bases from J, the gap between germline ends came to 14 bases. The CDR3 loop spans 14 amino acids. Germline V gene lookup returns CDR1 MNHEY and CDR2 SVGAGI. The CDR3 is CASRRLGGTGELFF. The DNA for the CDR3 is TGTGCCAGCCGGCGCCTAGGGGGCACCGGGGAGCTGTTTTTT.

The chain joins TRBV29-1 to TRBJ1-2; D is perhaps TRBD1 (5 bases). The germline V and J ends were trimmed by 4 bases and 1 base, with 10 bases remaining between them. Germline V gene lookup returns CDR1 SQVTM and CDR2 ANQGSEA. The CDR3 has 13 residues. As DNA, the CDR3 is TGCAGCGTTGGGACACTCAATAACTATGGCTACACCTTC. It specifies CSVGTLNNYGYTF.

V usage is TRBV4-3 and J usage is TRBJ1-5; TRBD1 aligns across 7 bases. The CDR3 consists of 14 residues. Germline lookup yields CDR1 LGHNA and CDR2 YSLEER. V dropped 0 bases and J dropped 11; count of bases not matched to a gene: 7. DNA of the CDR3: TGCGCCAGCAGCCAAGAAGCACAGGGGATGGCCCAGCATTTT. Translation gives CASSQEAQGMAQHF.

This clone was seen a single time. This chain joins TRBV23-1 and TRBJ2-7; 7 nucleotides line up with TRBD1. TRBV23-1 is known as an ORF, though its function is uncertain. V was clipped by 0 bases and J by 0 bases; unmatched bases: 11. The CDR3 covers 18 residues. The chain's CDR3 is CASSQSPHTGVLSYEQYF. CDR3 sequence (DNA): TGCGCCAGCAGTCAATCCCCACACACAGGGGTGCTCTCCTACGAGCAGTACTTC.

V gene TRBV9 combines with J gene TRBJ1-1; no clear D. V shed 0 bases and J shed 0 bases, with 9 bases lying between them. The V gene's germline CDR1 is SGDLS and CDR2 YYNGEE. CDR3 size: 15 residues. CDR3 in amino acids: CASSVATIMNTEAFF. In nucleotides, the CDR3 is TGTGCCAGCAGCGTAGCCACTATCATGAACACTGAAGCTTTCTTT.

This chain uses TRBV14 with TRBJ2-7, with D possibly TRBD1 on 6 matching bases. V lost 3 bases, J lost 8 bases, and 20 bases lay in between. The germline CDR1 and CDR2 sequences are SGHDN and FVKESK. CDR3 length: 15 residues. CDR3 nucleotides: TGTGCCAGCAGCCACGTATCCGGGACACTTTCGAAGCAGTACTTC. Protein: CASSHVSGTLSKQYF.

The rearrangement uses TRBV24-1 and TRBJ1-1; possible D gene TRBD1, 5 bases. CDR1 is KGHDR and CDR2 is SFDVKD in the germline V gene. The CDR3 sequence is 15 residues long. The V end was cut by 3 bases, the J end by 11 bases, with 21 bases between. In DNA, the CDR3 is TGTGCCACCAGTGATGGGGGGGGGTTCCAGGGAAGGGCTTTCTTT. Translated: CATSDGGGFQGRAFF.

This clone was observed a few times. The chain couples TRBV6-4 to TRBJ2-1, with TRBD2 as a possible D gene (6 bases). The germline V gene has CDR1 MRHNA and CDR2 SNTAGT. Trimming pared 4 bases from V and 9 bases from J, leaving 16 bases between. The CDR3 extends over 14 amino acids. The CDR3 protein is CASSVTGERSEQFF. CDR3 DNA: TGTGCCAGCAGTGTAACGGGGGAGCGAAGTGAGCAGTTCTTC.

Here the CDR3 DNA reads TGTGCCAGCAGTTTAGCGGGGGGCAGAATGAACACTGAAGCTTTCTTT. Amino acids: CASSLAGGRMNTEAFF. This sequence joins TRBV28 and TRBJ1-1; TRBD1 might be the D (6 bases). The CDR3 is 16 residues long. Looked up from germline, CDR1 is MDHEN and CDR2 is SYDVKM. V was shortened by 2 bases and J by 0 bases, with 13 bases between the two germline ends.